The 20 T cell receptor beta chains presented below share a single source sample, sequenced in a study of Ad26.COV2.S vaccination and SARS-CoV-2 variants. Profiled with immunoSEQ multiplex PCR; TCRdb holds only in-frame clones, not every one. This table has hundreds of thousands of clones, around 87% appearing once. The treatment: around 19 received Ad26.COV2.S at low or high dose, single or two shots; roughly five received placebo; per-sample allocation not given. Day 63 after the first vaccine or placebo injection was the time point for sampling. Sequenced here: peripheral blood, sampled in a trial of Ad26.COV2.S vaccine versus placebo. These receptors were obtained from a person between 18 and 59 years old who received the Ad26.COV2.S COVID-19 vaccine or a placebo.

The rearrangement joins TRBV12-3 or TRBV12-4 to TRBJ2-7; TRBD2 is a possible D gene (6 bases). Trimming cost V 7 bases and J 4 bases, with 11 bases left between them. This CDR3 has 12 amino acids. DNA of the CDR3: TGTGCCAGCACCATCGGGGGATACGAGCAGTACTTC. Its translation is CASTIGGYEQYF.

As DNA, the CDR3 is TGCAGCGTTGCCCGACAGGGGGGCGAGCAGTACTTC. Encoded protein: CSVARQGGEQYF. The V and J genes are TRBV29-1 and TRBJ2-7; TRBD1 matches at 9 bases. Germline V lookup: CDR1 SQVTM, CDR2 ANQGSEA. Trimming removed 4 bases from V and 6 bases from J; junction bases left unmatched: 4. The CDR3 sequence is 12 residues long.

For the CDR3, the DNA is TGTGCCAGCAGCCCCGGGACAGGGAGGTGGATGAACACTGAAGCTTTCTTT. Residues: CASSPGTGRWMNTEAFF. The chain has TRBV3-1 (or the pseudogene TRBV3-2) and TRBJ1-1; 9 positions match TRBD1. Germline V CDR1 and CDR2: LGHDT, YNNKEL (reference sequence). The ends lost 4 bases at V and 0 bases at J; junction bases unmatched: 9. The CDR3 consists of 17 residues.

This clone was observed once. CDR3 amino acids: CASSSSPLAGGGNEQFF. Written as DNA, the CDR3 is TGTGCCAGCAGCTCGAGCCCTCTAGCGGGGGGTGGCAATGAGCAGTTCTTC. The chain employs TRBV7-2 and TRBJ2-1, with TRBD2 matching over 11 bases. This CDR3 has 17 amino acids. Germline-derived CDR1 and CDR2 are SGHTA and FQGNSA. V shed 4 bases, J shed 6 bases, and the junction held 11 bases outside the gene matches.

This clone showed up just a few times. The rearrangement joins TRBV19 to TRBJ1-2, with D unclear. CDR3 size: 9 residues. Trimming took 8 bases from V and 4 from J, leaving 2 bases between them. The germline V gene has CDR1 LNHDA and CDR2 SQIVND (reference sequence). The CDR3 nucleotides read TGTGCCAGTGGCTATGGCTACACCTTC. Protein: CASGYGYTF.

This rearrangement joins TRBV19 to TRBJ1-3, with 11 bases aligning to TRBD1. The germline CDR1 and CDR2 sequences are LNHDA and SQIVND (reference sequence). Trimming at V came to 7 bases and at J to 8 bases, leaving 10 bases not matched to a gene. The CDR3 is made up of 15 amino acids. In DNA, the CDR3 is TGTGCCAGTACCCCCCGGACAGGGGGCAGGGACACCATATATTTT. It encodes CASTPRTGGRDTIYF.

The CDR3 here is CASTTRREAFF. The CDR3 nucleotides are TGTGCCAGCACTACAAGACGAGAAGCTTTCTTT. The rearrangement joins TRBV28 to TRBJ1-1; the D is unclear. Germline V lookup: CDR1 MDHEN, CDR2 SYDVKM. V was trimmed by 7 bases and J by 8 bases, leaving 11 bases between them. The CDR3 spans 11 residues.

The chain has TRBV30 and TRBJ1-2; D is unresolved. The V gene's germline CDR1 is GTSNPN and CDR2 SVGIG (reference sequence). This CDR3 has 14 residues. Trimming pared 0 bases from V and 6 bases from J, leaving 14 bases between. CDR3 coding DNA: TGTGCCTGGAGTGTACGGATGGGAGGAGATGGCTACACCTTC. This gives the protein CAWSVRMGGDGYTF. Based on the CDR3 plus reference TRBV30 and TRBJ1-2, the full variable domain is SQTIHQWPATLVQPVGSPLSLECTVEGTSNPNLYWYRQAAGRGLQLLFYSVGIGQISSEVPQNLSASRPQDRQFILSSKKLLLSDSGFYLCAWSVRMGGDGYTFGSGTRLTVV.

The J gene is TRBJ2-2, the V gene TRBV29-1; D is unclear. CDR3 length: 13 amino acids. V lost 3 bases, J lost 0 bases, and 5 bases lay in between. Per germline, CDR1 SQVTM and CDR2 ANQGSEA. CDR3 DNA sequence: TGCAGCGTTGACAGATCGAACACCGGGGAGCTGTTTTTT. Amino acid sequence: CSVDRSNTGELFF.

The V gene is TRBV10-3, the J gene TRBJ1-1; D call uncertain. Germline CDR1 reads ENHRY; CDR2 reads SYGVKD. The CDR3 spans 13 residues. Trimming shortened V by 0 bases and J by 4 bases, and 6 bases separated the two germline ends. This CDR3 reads CAISESMGTEAFF. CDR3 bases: TGTGCCATCAGTGAGTCAATGGGCACTGAAGCTTTCTTT.

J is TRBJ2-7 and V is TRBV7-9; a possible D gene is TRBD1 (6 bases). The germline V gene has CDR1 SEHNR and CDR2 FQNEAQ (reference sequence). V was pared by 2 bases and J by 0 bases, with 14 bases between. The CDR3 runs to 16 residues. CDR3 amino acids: CASSLRAGDISYEQYF. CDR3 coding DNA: TGTGCCAGCAGCTTACGGGCAGGGGATATCTCCTACGAGCAGTACTTC. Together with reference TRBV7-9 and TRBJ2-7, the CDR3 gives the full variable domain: DTGVSQNPRHKITKRGQNVTFRCDPISEHNRLYWYRQTLGQGPEFLTYFQNEAQLEKSRLLSDRFSAERPKGSFSTLEIQRTEQGDSAMYLCASSLRAGDISYEQYFGPGTRLTVT.

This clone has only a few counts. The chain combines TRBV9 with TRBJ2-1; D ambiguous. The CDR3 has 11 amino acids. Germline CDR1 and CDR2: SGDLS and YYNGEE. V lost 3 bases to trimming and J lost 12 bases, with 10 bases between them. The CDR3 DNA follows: TGTGCCAGCAGCGGTTTGCTGGGGCAGTTCTTC. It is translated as CASSGLLGQFF.

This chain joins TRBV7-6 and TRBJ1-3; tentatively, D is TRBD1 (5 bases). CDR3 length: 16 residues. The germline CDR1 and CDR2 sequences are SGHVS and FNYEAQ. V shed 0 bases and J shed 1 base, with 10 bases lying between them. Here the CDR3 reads CASSLALQGSGNTIYF. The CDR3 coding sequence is TGTGCCAGCAGCTTAGCGCTGCAGGGTTCTGGAAACACCATATATTTT.

CDR3 in DNA: TGTGCCAGCAGTTACTCGTTATACGGCAGGGACGCAGATACGCAGTATTTT. This gives the protein CASSYSLYGRDADTQYF. The V call is TRBV6-2 or TRBV6-3, the J call TRBJ2-3, with D possibly called TRBD1 or TRBD2 (5 bases each). The CDR3 is 17 amino acids. The germline V and J ends were trimmed by 0 bases and 4 bases, with 17 bases remaining between them. Germline-derived CDR1 and CDR2 are MNHEY and SVGEGT.

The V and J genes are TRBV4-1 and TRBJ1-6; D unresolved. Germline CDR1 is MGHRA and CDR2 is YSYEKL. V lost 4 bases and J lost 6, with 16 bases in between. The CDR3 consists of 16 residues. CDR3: CASSPLSTAVNSPLHF. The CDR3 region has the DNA TGCGCCAGCAGCCCACTTTCGACCGCTGTTAATTCACCCCTCCACTTT.

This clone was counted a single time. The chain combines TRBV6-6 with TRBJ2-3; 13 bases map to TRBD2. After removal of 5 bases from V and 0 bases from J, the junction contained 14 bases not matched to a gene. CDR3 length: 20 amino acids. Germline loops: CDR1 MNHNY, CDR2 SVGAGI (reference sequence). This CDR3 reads CASSRRLAGGLTGSTDTQYF. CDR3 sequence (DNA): TGTGCCAGCAGTCGGAGACTAGCGGGGGGACTAACGGGGAGCACAGATACGCAGTATTTT.

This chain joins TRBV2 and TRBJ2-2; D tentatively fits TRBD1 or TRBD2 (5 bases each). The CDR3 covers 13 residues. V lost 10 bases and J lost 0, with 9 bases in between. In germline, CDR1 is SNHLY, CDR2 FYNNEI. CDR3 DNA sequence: TGTGCCACGGGGACGGCGAACACCGGGGAGCTGTTTTTT. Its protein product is CATGTANTGELFF.

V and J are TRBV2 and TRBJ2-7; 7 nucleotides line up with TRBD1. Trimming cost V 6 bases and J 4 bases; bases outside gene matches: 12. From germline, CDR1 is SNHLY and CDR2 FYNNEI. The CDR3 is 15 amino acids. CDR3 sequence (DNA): TGTGCCAGCAGGGGGATTGGACAGGAATTTTACGAGCAGTACTTC. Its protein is CASRGIGQEFYEQYF.

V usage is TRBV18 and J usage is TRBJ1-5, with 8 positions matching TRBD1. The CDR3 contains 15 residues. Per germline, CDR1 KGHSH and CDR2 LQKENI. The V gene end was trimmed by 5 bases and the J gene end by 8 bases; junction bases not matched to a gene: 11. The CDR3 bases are TGTGCCAGCTCAGTATACCAGGGGGCGATGGAGCCCCAGCATTTT. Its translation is CASSVYQGAMEPQHF.

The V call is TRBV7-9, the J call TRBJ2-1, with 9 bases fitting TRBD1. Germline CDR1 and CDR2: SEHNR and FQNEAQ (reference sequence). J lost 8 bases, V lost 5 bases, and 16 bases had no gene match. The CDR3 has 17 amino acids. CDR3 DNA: TGTGCCAGCAGCCCCAAGTGGGGACAGGGAGCAGGGGATGAGCAGTTCTTC. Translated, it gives CASSPKWGQGAGDEQFF.